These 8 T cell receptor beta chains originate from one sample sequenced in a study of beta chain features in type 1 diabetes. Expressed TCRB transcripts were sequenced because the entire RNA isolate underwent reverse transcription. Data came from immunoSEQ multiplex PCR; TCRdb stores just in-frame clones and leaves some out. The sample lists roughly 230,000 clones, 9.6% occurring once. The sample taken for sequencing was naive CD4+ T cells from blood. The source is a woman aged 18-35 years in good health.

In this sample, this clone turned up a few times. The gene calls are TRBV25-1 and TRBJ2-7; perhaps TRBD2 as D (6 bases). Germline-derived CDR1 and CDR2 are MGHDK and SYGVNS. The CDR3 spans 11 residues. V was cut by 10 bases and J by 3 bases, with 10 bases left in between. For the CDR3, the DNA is TGTGCCACCGCCGGGGGCTACGAGCAGTACTTC. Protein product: CATAGGYEQYF.

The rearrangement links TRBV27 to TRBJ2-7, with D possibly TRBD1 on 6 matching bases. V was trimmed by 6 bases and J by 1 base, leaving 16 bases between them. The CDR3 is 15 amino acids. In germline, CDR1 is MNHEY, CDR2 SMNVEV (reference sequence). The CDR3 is CASSYRDGRSYEQYF. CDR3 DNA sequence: TGTGCCAGCAGCTACAGGGACGGGCGGTCCTACGAGCAGTACTTC.

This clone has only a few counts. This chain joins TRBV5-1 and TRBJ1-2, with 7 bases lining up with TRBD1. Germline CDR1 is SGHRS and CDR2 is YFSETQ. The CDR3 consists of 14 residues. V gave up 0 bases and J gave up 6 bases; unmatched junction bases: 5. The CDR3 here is CASSLAGTVDGYTF. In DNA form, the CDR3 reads TGCGCCAGCAGCTTGGCAGGGACAGTCGATGGCTACACCTTC.

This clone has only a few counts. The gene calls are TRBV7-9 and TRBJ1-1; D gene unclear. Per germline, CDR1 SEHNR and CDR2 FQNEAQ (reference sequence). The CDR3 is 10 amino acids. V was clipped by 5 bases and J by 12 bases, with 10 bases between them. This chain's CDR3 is CASSLNSSFF. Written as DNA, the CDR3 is TGTGCCAGCAGCCTCAACAGTTCTTTCTTT.

DNA of the CDR3: TGTGCCAGCAGGAGGGACTTGGTCTACGAGCAGTACTTC. It codes for CASRRDLVYEQYF. The rearrangement links TRBV6-1 to TRBJ2-7; D might be TRBD2 (6 bases). Germline CDR1 and CDR2: MNHNS and SASEGT. The CDR3 sequence is 13 residues long. V was cut by 6 bases and J by 3 bases, with 12 bases left in between.

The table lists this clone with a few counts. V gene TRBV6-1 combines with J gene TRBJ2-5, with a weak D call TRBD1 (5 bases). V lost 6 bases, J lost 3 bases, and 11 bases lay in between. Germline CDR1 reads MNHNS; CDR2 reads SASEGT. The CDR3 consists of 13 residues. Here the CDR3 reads CASRQQGKETQYF. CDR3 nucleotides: TGTGCCAGCAGACAGCAGGGAAAAGAGACCCAGTACTTC.

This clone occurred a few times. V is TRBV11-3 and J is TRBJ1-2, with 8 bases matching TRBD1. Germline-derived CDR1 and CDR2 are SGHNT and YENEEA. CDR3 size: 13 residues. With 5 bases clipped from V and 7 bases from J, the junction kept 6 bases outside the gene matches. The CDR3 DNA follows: TGTGCCAGCAGCACATCAACAGGGGGTGGCTACACCTTC. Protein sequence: CASSTSTGGGYTF.

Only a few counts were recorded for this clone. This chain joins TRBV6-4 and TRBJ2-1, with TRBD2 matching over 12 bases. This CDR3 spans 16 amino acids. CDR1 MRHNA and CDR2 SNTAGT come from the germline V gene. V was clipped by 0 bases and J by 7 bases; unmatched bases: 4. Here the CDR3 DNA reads TGTGCCAGCAGTGACTCGACGACTAGCGGGAGTAATGAGCAGTTCTTC. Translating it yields CASSDSTTSGSNEQFF.